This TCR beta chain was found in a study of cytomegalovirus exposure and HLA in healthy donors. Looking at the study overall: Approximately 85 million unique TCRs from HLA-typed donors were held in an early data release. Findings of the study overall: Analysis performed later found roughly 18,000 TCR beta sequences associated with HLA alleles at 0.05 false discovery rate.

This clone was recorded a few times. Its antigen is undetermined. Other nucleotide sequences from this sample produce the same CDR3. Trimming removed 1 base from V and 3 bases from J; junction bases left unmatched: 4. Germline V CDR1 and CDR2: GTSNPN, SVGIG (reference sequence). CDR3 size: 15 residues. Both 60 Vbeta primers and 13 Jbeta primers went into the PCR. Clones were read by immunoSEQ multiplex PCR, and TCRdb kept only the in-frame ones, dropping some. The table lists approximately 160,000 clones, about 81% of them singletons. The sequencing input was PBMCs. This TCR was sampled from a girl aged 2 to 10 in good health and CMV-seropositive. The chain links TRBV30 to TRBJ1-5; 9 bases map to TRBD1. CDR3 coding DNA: TGTGCCTGGAGTGCAGGGACAGGGCCCAATCAGCCCCAGCATTTT. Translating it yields CAWSAGTGPNQPQHF.